This entry concerns a single T cell receptor beta chain. Germline lookup yields CDR1 ENHRY and CDR2 SYGVKD. The junction had 10 bases not matched to a gene; V was cut back by 4 bases and J by 2 bases. The CDR3 loop spans 16 amino acids. This record belongs to a study of blood T cell repertoires in COVID-19. Measured with immunoSEQ multiplex PCR; TCRdb has only the in-frame clones, and not every one. The data contain about 200,000 clones, 70% to 90% of them singletons. The TCR was taken from a woman in her seventies with acute or convalescent COVID-19. The J gene is TRBJ2-7, the V gene TRBV10-3, with 8 bases aligning to TRBD2. Sequencing used peripheral blood. CDR3 residues: CAISVGATRGAYEQYF. CDR3 DNA sequence: TGTGCCATCAGTGTGGGGGCCACGCGGGGGGCCTACGAGCAGTACTTC.